Reported below is one TCR beta chain. The data derive from a study of T cell responses to AZD1222 COVID-19 vaccine. TCRdb's table, derived via immunoSEQ multiplex PCR, lists solely in-frame clones and lacks some. The sample holds tens of thousands of clones; approximately 90% are singletons and the top ten take 5.2%. The CDR3 has 16 residues. J lost 4 bases, V lost 3 bases, and 5 bases had no gene match. CDR1 is LGHDT, CDR2 YNNKEL, per germline (reference sequence). This TCR came from an adult in good health. The material was peripheral blood, obtained on day 0 of MenACWY control vaccination. The V call is TRBV3-1 (or the pseudogene TRBV3-2), the J call TRBJ2-1; 11 nucleotides agree with TRBD2. CDR3 loop: CASSQGPSGGYNEQFF. CDR3 coding DNA: TGTGCCAGCAGCCAGGGCCCTAGCGGGGGGTACAATGAGCAGTTCTTC.